This TCR beta chain was observed in a study of CD8 T cells in Susac syndrome. Whole-study context: When blood was collected, patients with Susac syndrome were therapy-naive, were taking corticosteroids, or were receiving intravenous immunoglobulin alone.

The germline V gene has CDR1 SGHVS and CDR2 FQNEAQ. With 5 bases removed from V and 0 bases from J, the gap between germline ends came to 10 bases. CDR3 length equals 15 residues. Random-hexamer reverse transcription was applied to roughly 0.5 to 1 ug RNA. An immunoSEQ multiplex PCR generated amplified TCR beta CDR3 products spanning 54 Vbeta and 13 Jbeta. TCRdb reanalysed the immunoSEQ multiplex PCR reads using MiXCR and keeps one entry per CDR3 protein. The sample has about 180,000 distinct CDR3 sequences; approximately 94% are singletons. CD8+ and CD4+ T cells circulating in blood were sequenced for TCR beta.

Sequenced sample: CD4+ T cells from PBMCs. The receptor was derived from a human donor with Susac syndrome. This rearrangement joins TRBV7-8 to TRBJ1-4, with unresolved D. Here the CDR3 DNA reads TGTGCCAGCAGCCCTCGGAGTGCAACTAATGAAAAACTGTTTTTT. Its protein is CASSPRSATNEKLFF.